This entry features one T cell receptor (beta chain) sequence. Its antigen is not known. This sample is part of a study of Ad26.COV2.S vaccination and SARS-CoV-2 variants. Study-wide findings and caveats: Among vaccine recipients, spike-specific TCR breadth exceeded that of placebo recipients. Substantial post-vaccination breadth of spike-specific CD8+ and CD4+ T cell responses was reported.

Sample treatment: 15 to 20 received Ad26.COV2.S at low or high dose, single or two shots; a few received placebo; per-sample allocation not given. Each sample was drawn 63 days after the first injection (of vaccine or placebo). Produced via immunoSEQ multiplex PCR; TCRdb's table is partial and in-frame only. The sample lists some 480,000 clones; roughly nine tenths were seen once. Germline CDR1 and CDR2: SNHLY and FYNNEI. Losses at the gene ends were 5 bases for V and 0 bases for J; bases not matched to a gene: 7. The CDR3 runs 17 residues. Sequences were derived from peripheral blood, sampled in a trial of Ad26.COV2.S vaccine versus placebo. The TCR sequence derives from a person aged 18-60 years who received the Ad26.COV2.S COVID-19 vaccine or a placebo. The V gene is TRBV2, the J gene TRBJ2-1, with 10 bases lining up with TRBD2. CDR3 bases: TGTGCCAGCAGTACCTATCCTAGCGGGAGCTCCTACAATGAGCAGTTCTTC. It is translated as CASSTYPSGSSYNEQFF.